A selection of T cell receptor beta chains follows, all from one sample in a study of T cell clonotyping in hematopoietic cell transplantation. Sequencing was performed with immunoSEQ multiplex PCR; in TCRdb, only in-frame clones are kept and a portion is missing. The sample has about 70,000 clones, approximately 94% seen once. Sequenced: peripheral blood mononuclear cells. The receptors stem from a man over 45 in good health. Some clones in this sample may be carry-over from other donors' samples. Both conserved end residues are part of each CDR3. The order of the fields is J gene, D gene, V gene, clone size, CDR3 protein, CDR3 DNA. A D gene is named only where the DNA matches it firmly. Expanded clones get a size class; other rows say once, few or many, or leave the size out.

>TRBJ1-1|NA|TRBV7-9|NA
CASSRSGEAEAFF
TGTGCCAGCAGCCGCAGCGGCGAGGCTGAAGCTTTCTTT
>TRBJ1-2|NA|TRBV7-2|NA
CASSFNYGYTF
TGTGCCAGCAGCTTCAACTATGGCTACACCTTC
>TRBJ1-4|NA|TRBV4-3|NA
CASSQDLIGYPSTNEKLFF
TGCGCCAGCAGCCAAGATCTGATCGGTTACCCTTCAACTAATGAAAAACTGTTTTTT
>TRBJ2-1|NA|TRBV19|NA
CASSLAANSYNEQFF
TGTGCCAGTAGTCTGGCCGCGAACTCCTACAATGAGCAGTTCTTC
>TRBJ2-7|NA|TRBV10-3|NA
CAISLRSSYEQYF
TGTGCCATCAGTCTTCGAAGCTCCTACGAGCAGTACTTC
>TRBJ2-5|NA|TRBV11-2|NA
CASSGSGILPQTQYF
TGTGCCAGCAGCGGCAGTGGCATCCTACCCCAGACCCAGTACTTC
>TRBJ2-7|TRBD2|TRBV19|few
CASSITSGRGYEQYF
TGTGCCAGTAGTATTACTAGCGGGAGAGGGTACGAGCAGTACTTC
>TRBJ1-1|NA|TRBV19|NA
CASSIRRDTEAFF
TGTGCCAGTAGTATACGGAGGGACACTGAAGCTTTCTTT
>TRBJ2-5|TRBD2|TRBV9|NA
CASSPIGGDSETQYF
TGTGCCAGCAGCCCAATTGGGGGGGACTCGGAGACCCAGTACTTC
>TRBJ2-3|NA|TRBV15|once
CATSRLRDTLDTDTQYF
TGTGCCACCAGCAGACTACGGGACACCCTAGACACAGATACGCAGTATTTT
>TRBJ2-1|NA|TRBV30|NA
CAWSVRRINEQFF
TGTGCCTGGAGTGTACGCCGGATCAATGAGCAGTTCTTC
>TRBJ1-1|NA|TRBV9|NA
CASSVEERGTEAFF
TGTGCCAGCAGCGTGGAGGAGCGGGGCACTGAAGCTTTCTTT
>TRBJ1-1|NA|TRBV6-5|few
CASSYSGVSGPEAFF
TGTGCCAGCAGTTACTCAGGAGTCTCGGGTCCTGAAGCTTTCTTT
>TRBJ2-5|NA|TRBV5-1|NA
CASSLPQGETQYF
TGCGCCAGCAGCTTACCTCAAGGGGAGACCCAGTACTTC
>TRBJ2-5|TRBD1|TRBV7-6|NA
CASSYFVTGIQETQYF
TGTGCCAGCAGCTACTTCGTGACAGGGATCCAAGAGACCCAGTACTTC
>TRBJ2-5|TRBD2|TRBV6-6|NA
CASSWTSGGQETQYF
TGTGCCAGCAGCTGGACTAGCGGGGGACAAGAGACCCAGTACTTC
>TRBJ1-2|NA|TRBV2|NA
CASMARGSYGYTF
TGTGCCAGCATGGCTAGGGGGTCCTATGGCTACACCTTC
>TRBJ2-2|NA|TRBV7-8|NA
CASSPLVGSTGELFF
TGTGCCAGCAGCCCACTTGTGGGATCCACCGGGGAGCTGTTTTTT
>TRBJ1-4|NA|TRBV19|NA
CASSPPLQGTSNEKLFF
TGTGCCAGTAGTCCCCCACTCCAGGGTACTTCGAACGAAAAACTGTTTTTT
>TRBJ2-1|NA|TRBV11-1|NA
CASSVGRGNEQFF
TGTGCCAGCAGTGTCGGCAGAGGTAATGAGCAGTTCTTC
>TRBJ2-2|NA|TRBV9|NA
CASSRDGAGELFF
TGTGCCAGCAGCCGGGACGGGGCCGGGGAGCTGTTTTTT
>TRBJ1-1|NA|TRBV19|NA
CASSIAAGVTEAFF
TGTGCCAGTAGTATCGCGGCAGGGGTCACTGAAGCTTTCTTT
>TRBJ1-2|NA|TRBV6-5|NA
CASGPNYGYTF
TGTGCCAGCGGCCCTAACTATGGCTACACCTTC
>TRBJ2-3|NA|TRBV15|once
CATSRGKGPLTTSTDTQYF
TGTGCCACCAGCAGGGGTAAAGGGCCCCTAACCACTAGCACAGATACGCAGTATTTT
>TRBJ1-4|NA|TRBV28|NA
CASSPYRRTNEKLFF
TGTGCCAGCAGTCCCTACAGGAGGACAAATGAAAAACTGTTTTTT
>TRBJ2-5|NA|TRBV15|NA
CATSRDSFGAGTQYF
TGTGCCACCAGCAGAGATTCATTTGGCGCCGGGACCCAGTACTTC
>TRBJ1-5|TRBD1|TRBV28|NA
CASRRTGEGTPQHF
TGTGCCAGCAGGAGGACAGGGGAGGGGACGCCCCAGCATTTT
>TRBJ1-1|NA|TRBV5-1|NA
CASSLSQGGTEAFF
TGCGCCAGCAGCTTGTCTCAGGGAGGAACTGAAGCTTTCTTT
>TRBJ1-1|NA|TRBV2|NA
CASSVGRPEAFF
TGTGCCAGCAGCGTTGGCAGGCCTGAAGCTTTCTTT
>TRBJ2-7|NA|TRBV27|NA
CASSTYRDHEQYF
TGTGCCAGCAGCACATACAGGGACCACGAGCAGTACTTC
>TRBJ2-5|TRBD1|TRBV19|once
CASSIRGQYQETQYF
TGTGCCAGTAGTATACGGGGACAGTACCAAGAGACCCAGTACTTC
>TRBJ2-2|NA|TRBV7-3|NA
CASSDINRGTGELFF
TGTGCCAGCAGCGATATAAATAGGGGCACCGGGGAGCTGTTTTTT
>TRBJ2-1|NA|TRBV19|NA
CASSIGGNNEQFF
TGTGCCAGTAGTATAGGAGGGAACAATGAGCAGTTCTTC
>TRBJ2-6|NA|TRBV9|NA
CASSMGRGLERGANVLTF
TGTGCCAGCAGCATGGGACGGGGGCTCGAACGAGGGGCCAACGTCCTGACTTTC
>TRBJ2-1|TRBD2|TRBV27|NA
CASSSPMSGNDYNEQFF
TGTGCCAGCAGTTCCCCCATGAGCGGGAACGACTACAATGAGCAGTTCTTC
>TRBJ2-7|NA|TRBV19|NA
CASSSAFGGAGEQYF
TGTGCCAGTAGTTCAGCGTTCGGGGGCGCGGGGGAGCAGTACTTC
>TRBJ2-1|TRBD2|TRBV7-9|once
CASSPGTSGGLSEQFF
TGTGCCAGCAGCCCAGGGACTAGCGGGGGGCTGAGTGAGCAGTTCTTC
>TRBJ2-7|NA|TRBV7-8|NA
CASSLASLYEQYF
TGTGCCAGCAGCTTAGCCAGTTTGTACGAGCAGTACTTC
>TRBJ1-5|TRBD1|TRBV10-3|NA
CAISGTGRNNQPQHF
TGTGCCATCAGTGGGACAGGGAGGAACAATCAGCCCCAGCATTTT
>TRBJ2-5|TRBD1|TRBV10-1|NA
CASSEGGTGKDRETQYF
TGCGCCAGCAGTGAGGGGGGGACAGGAAAGGACCGAGAGACCCAGTACTTC
>TRBJ1-5|NA|TRBV19|NA
CASSHLNQPQHF
TGTGCCAGTAGCCATTTAAATCAGCCCCAGCATTTT
>TRBJ2-2|TRBD2|TRBV9|NA
CASSSPLGLAVLNTGELFF
TGTGCCAGCAGCTCCCCCTTGGGACTAGCGGTATTGAACACCGGGGAGCTGTTTTTT
>TRBJ1-4|NA|TRBV9|NA
CASSVGWDMDEKLFF
TGTGCCAGCAGCGTAGGGTGGGATATGGATGAAAAACTGTTTTTT